Presented here are 17 T cell receptor beta chains from one specimen sequenced in a study of blood T cell repertoires in COVID-19. The protocol was immunoSEQ multiplex PCR, while the TCRdb copy is restricted to in-frame clones and leaves out a portion. The repertoire holds about 45,000 clones, with nearly 90% as singletons. Specimen: peripheral blood. The receptors were gathered from a human donor in a cohort sampled during active COVID-19.

This chain links TRBV9 with TRBJ2-7, with 10 bases matching TRBD2. The CDR3 covers 15 residues. Germline trimming cut 4 bases from V and 6 bases from J; bases unmatched to any gene: 10. Germline CDR1 reads SGDLS; CDR2 reads YYNGEE. The CDR3 sequence: CASSPLLAGDAEQYF. As DNA, the CDR3 is TGTGCCAGCAGCCCCCTTCTAGCGGGAGATGCCGAGCAGTACTTC.

This clone turned up a few times. This chain joins TRBV2 and TRBJ2-4; the D gene is possibly TRBD2 (5 bases). The germline V gene encodes CDR1 SNHLY and CDR2 FYNNEI. The V and J ends lost 4 bases and 9 bases respectively, with 13 bases between them. CDR3 length: 13 amino acids. CDR3 bases: TGTGCCAGCAGTGCAGGTCCCCGGGGCATTCAGTACTTC. Its translation: CASSAGPRGIQYF.

This sequence joins TRBV4-1 and TRBJ1-6; D gene unclear. Trimming left V 0 bases short and J 9 bases short, with 15 bases between. The CDR3 contains 16 residues. Per the germline V gene, CDR1 is MGHRA and CDR2 is YSYEKL. CDR3 loop: CASSQDEARRGSPLHF. The CDR3 region has the DNA TGCGCCAGCAGCCAAGATGAAGCCCGACGGGGTTCACCCCTCCACTTT.

V usage is TRBV2 and J usage is TRBJ1-2, with unresolved D. Trimming took off 7 bases at V and 8 bases at J, with 11 bases between the two ends. The CDR3 contains 11 residues. Germline values: CDR1 SNHLY, CDR2 FYNNEI. This CDR3 is CASNPRYGYTF. The CDR3 DNA is TGTGCCAGCAATCCCCGGTACGGCTACACCTTC. Full variable domain (rest looked up from reference TRBV2 and TRBJ1-2): EPEVTQTPSHQVTQMGQEVILRCVPISNHLYFYWYRQILGQKVEFLVSFYNNEISEKSEIFDDQFSVERPDGSNFTLKIRSTKLEDSAMYFCASNPRYGYTFGSGTRLTVV.

The chain combines TRBV29-1 with TRBJ2-7; TRBD1 agrees at 10 bases. Germline V gene sequence: CDR1 SQVTM, CDR2 ANQGSEA. V trimming: 6 bases; J trimming: 4 bases; junction bases outside the gene matches: 6. The CDR3 extends over 13 amino acids. The CDR3 here is CSVGGQGIYEQYF. CDR3 DNA sequence: TGCAGCGTAGGGGGACAGGGGATATACGAGCAGTACTTC.

This clone has just one count. The V and J genes are TRBV5-8 and TRBJ1-2; D is possibly TRBD1 (6 bases). Deletions cut 4 bases from V and 4 bases from J, with 17 bases between. This CDR3 spans 15 amino acids. Germline CDR1 is SGHTS and CDR2 is YDEGEE. This chain's CDR3 is CASSPRRDIAYGYTF. The CDR3 DNA reads as TGTGCCAGCAGCCCGCGCCGGGACATAGCCTATGGCTACACCTTC.

The V call is TRBV10-3, the J call TRBJ2-1; TRBD2 matches 7 bases. Germline lookup yields CDR1 ENHRY and CDR2 SYGVKD. J gave up 5 bases and V 4 bases, and 8 bases lay outside the gene matches. The CDR3 runs to 15 residues. This CDR3 is CAISGSGGRDNEQFF. CDR3 sequence (DNA): TGTGCCATCAGTGGGTCGGGCGGGAGAGACAATGAGCAGTTCTTC.

Only a few counts were recorded for this clone. The chain combines TRBV6-5 with TRBJ1-1; 7 bases map to TRBD1. J lost 5 bases, V lost 10 bases, and 10 bases had no gene match. The CDR3 extends over 13 amino acids. CDR1 MNHEY and CDR2 SVGAGI come from the germline V gene. The CDR3 spells CAITTGYYTEAFF. The CDR3 DNA reads as TGTGCCATTACGACAGGGTACTATACTGAAGCTTTCTTT.

This clone was observed a single time. The chain carries TRBV7-6 and TRBJ1-1; D is ambiguous. Trimming shortened V by 3 bases and J by 4 bases, and 9 bases separated the two germline ends. The CDR3 extends over 13 amino acids. Germline V gene lookup returns CDR1 SGHVS and CDR2 FNYEAQ. The CDR3 nucleotides are TGTGCCAGCAGCTTTGGAGCGGTCACTGAAGCTTTCTTT. It specifies CASSFGAVTEAFF.

V gene TRBV7-9 combines with J gene TRBJ2-1, with 15 bases fitting TRBD2. This CDR3 contains 16 residues. CDR1 SEHNR and CDR2 FQNEAQ come from the germline V gene (reference sequence). With V trimmed by 5 bases and J by 7 bases, 6 bases remained unmatched. CDR3 sequence: CASSPRTSGRGNEQFF. The CDR3 bases are TGTGCCAGCAGCCCAAGGACTAGCGGGAGGGGTAATGAGCAGTTCTTC.

V is TRBV19 and J is TRBJ2-2; possibly TRBD2 for D (6 bases). This CDR3 is built from 14 residues. V was cut by 7 bases and J by 0 bases, with 9 bases left in between. The germline CDR1 and CDR2 sequences are LNHDA and SQIVND (reference sequence). The CDR3 nucleotides read TGTGCCAGTAAAGGAGGGCCGAACACCGGGGAGCTGTTTTTT. This encodes CASKGGPNTGELFF.

J is TRBJ2-5 and V is TRBV2; 7 nucleotides align to TRBD2. J was trimmed by 2 bases and V by 0 bases; bases with no gene match: 9. This CDR3 is 17 amino acids long. CDR1 and CDR2 (germline): SNHLY, FYNNEI. The DNA for the CDR3 is TGTGCCAGCAGTGAAGCCGGGATGGAGGGAGGGCAAGAGACCCAGTACTTC. Protein: CASSEAGMEGGQETQYF. Full variable domain (outside the CDR3, taken from reference TRBV2 and TRBJ2-5): EPEVTQTPSHQVTQMGQEVILRCVPISNHLYFYWYRQILGQKVEFLVSFYNNEISEKSEIFDDQFSVERPDGSNFTLKIRSTKLEDSAMYFCASSEAGMEGGQETQYFGPGTRLLVL.

The CDR3 loop is CATSRDPKSGGNQPQHF. For the CDR3, the DNA is TGTGCCACCAGCAGAGATCCTAAGTCGGGGGGCAATCAGCCCCAGCATTTT. This chain connects TRBV15 to TRBJ1-5; tentatively, D is TRBD1 (5 bases). Deletions cut 0 bases from V and 2 bases from J, with 14 bases between. Looked up from germline, CDR1 is LNHNV and CDR2 is YYDKDF (reference sequence). The CDR3 runs 17 residues.

The CDR3 DNA follows: TGTGCCAGCAGTGGACAGGGAGCTTTGAACACTGAAGCTTTCTTT. This translates into CASSGQGALNTEAFF. The rearrangement links TRBV6-2 or TRBV6-3 to TRBJ1-1, with 8 bases that match TRBD1. V gave up 5 bases and J gave up 0 bases; unmatched junction bases: 5. CDR1 is MNHEY and CDR2 is SVGEGT in the germline V gene. The CDR3 totals 15 residues.

The genes are TRBV11-2 and TRBJ1-4; D uncertain. V shed 6 bases and J shed 3 bases, with 11 bases lying between them. The CDR3 contains 14 residues. Germline assignment: CDR1 SGHAT and CDR2 FQNNGV. The CDR3 spells CASSRSTANEKLFF. The DNA of the CDR3 is TGTGCCAGCAGTCGAAGCACAGCTAATGAAAAACTGTTTTTT.

V and J are TRBV5-4 and TRBJ2-7, with 7 bases identical to TRBD1. J lost 2 bases, V lost 3 bases, and 8 bases had no gene match. This CDR3 is 15 amino acids long. Looked up from germline, CDR1 is SGHNT and CDR2 is YYREEE (reference sequence). This chain's CDR3 is CASSSPGTATYEQYF. CDR3 bases: TGTGCCAGCAGCTCCCCCGGGACAGCGACCTACGAGCAGTACTTC.

The chain has TRBV9 and TRBJ2-6; D is perhaps TRBD1 (5 bases). CDR1 is SGDLS and CDR2 is YYNGEE in the germline V gene. The CDR3 extends over 15 amino acids. The germline V and J ends were trimmed by 4 bases and 0 bases, with 8 bases remaining between them. The CDR3, as DNA: TGTGCCAGCAGCTCCCAGGGCTCTGGGGCCAACGTCCTGACTTTC. It codes for CASSSQGSGANVLTF.